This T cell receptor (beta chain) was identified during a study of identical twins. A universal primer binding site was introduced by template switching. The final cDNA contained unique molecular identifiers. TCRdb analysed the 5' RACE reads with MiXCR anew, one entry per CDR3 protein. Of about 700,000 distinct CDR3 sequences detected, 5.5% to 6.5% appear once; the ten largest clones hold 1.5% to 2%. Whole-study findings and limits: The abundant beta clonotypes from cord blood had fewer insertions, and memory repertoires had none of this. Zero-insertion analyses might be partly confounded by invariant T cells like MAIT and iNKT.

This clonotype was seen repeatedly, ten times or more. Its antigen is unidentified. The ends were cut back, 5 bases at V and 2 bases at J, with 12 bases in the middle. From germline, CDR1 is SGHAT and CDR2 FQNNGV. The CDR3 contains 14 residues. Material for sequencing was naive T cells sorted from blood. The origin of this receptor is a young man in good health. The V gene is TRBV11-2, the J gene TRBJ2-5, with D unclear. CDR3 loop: CASSDDGVQETQYF. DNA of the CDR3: TGTGCCAGCAGCGACGACGGCGTTCAAGAGACCCAGTACTTC.